This T cell receptor beta chain was profiled in a study of T cell repertoires in cytomegalovirus infection. Study-level information: Public TCR beta signature analysis indicated the presence of both CMV infection and matching HLA type.

TCRdb itself ran the reads through MiXCR, one entry per CDR3 protein. The table lists about 740,000 distinct CDR3 sequences, around 31% of them singletons, with roughly 18% in the top ten. Points on this clonotype: The antigen is undetermined.

V was cut by 3 bases and J by 5 bases, with 13 bases left in between. Germline V CDR1 and CDR2: SGHNT, YYREEE (reference sequence). This CDR3 contains 14 residues. Study findings and constraints: It was HLA-C-restricted CMV-specific TCR beta clonotypes that dominated the response ex vivo. CMV carriers having the relevant HLA were flagged by cumulative public TCR beta family frequency.

The V and J genes are TRBV5-4 and TRBJ2-3, with a weak D call TRBD2 (5 bases). Sequenced here: cultured PBMCs, sampled from culture after CMV antigen stimulation. The origin of this receptor is a human donor in good health (CMV status not recorded). Some clones in this sample may be carry-over from other donors' samples. CDR3 sequence: CASSSRQAEDTQYF. The CDR3, as DNA: TGTGCCAGCAGCTCCCGACAAGCGGAAGATACGCAGTATTTT.